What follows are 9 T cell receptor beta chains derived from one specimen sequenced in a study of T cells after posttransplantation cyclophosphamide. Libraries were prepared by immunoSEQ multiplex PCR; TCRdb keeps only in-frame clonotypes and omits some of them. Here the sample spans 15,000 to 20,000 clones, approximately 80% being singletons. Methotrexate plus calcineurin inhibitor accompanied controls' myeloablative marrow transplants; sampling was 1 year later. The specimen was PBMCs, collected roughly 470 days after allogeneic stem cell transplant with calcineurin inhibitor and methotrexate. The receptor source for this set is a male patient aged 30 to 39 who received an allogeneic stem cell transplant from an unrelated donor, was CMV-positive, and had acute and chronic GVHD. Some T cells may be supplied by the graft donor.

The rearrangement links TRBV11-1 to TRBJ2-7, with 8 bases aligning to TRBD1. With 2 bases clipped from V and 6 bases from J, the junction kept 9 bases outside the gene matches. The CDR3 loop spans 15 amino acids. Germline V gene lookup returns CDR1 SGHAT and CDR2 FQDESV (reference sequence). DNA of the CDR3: TGTGCCAGCAGCTTAAATCCCGGACAGGGAGGCGAGCAGTACTTC. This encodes CASSLNPGQGGEQYF.

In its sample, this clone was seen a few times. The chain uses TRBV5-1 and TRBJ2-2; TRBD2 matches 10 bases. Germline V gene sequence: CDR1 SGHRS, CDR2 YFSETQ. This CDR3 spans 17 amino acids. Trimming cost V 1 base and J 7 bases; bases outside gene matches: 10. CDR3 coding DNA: TGCGCCAGCAGCTTGCTCCTAGCGGGGGCCCGGGGCGGGGAGCTGTTTTTT. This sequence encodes CASSLLLAGARGGELFF.

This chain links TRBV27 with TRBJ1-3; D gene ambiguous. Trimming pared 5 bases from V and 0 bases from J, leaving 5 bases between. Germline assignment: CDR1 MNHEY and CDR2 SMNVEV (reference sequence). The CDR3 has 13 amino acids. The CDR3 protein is CASSQSSGNTIYF. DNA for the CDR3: TGTGCCAGCAGTCAATCCTCTGGAAACACCATATATTTT.

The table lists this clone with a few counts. CDR3 residues: CASSLDEDYGYTF. The CDR3 region has the DNA TGTGCCAGCAGCCTCGACGAGGACTATGGCTACACCTTC. The V call is TRBV6-6, the J call TRBJ1-2; no firm D call. The CDR3 is 13 amino acids. Per germline, CDR1 MNHNY and CDR2 SVGAGI (reference sequence). Trimming took off 6 bases at V and 3 bases at J, with 11 bases between the two ends.

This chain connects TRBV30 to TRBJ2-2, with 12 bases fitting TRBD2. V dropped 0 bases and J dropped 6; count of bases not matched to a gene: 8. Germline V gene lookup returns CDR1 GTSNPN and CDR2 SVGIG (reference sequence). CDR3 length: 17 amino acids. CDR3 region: CAWSVLGLAGGAGELFF. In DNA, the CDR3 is TGTGCCTGGAGTGTATTGGGGCTAGCGGGAGGGGCCGGGGAGCTGTTTTTT.

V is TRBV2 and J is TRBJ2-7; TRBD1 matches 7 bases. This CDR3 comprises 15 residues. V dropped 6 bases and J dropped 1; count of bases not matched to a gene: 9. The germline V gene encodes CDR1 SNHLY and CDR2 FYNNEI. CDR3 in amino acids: CASRTDRERSYEQYF. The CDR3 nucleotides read TGTGCCAGCAGAACCGACAGGGAGCGGTCCTACGAGCAGTACTTC. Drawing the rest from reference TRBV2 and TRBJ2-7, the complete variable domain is EPEVTQTPSHQVTQMGQEVILRCVPISNHLYFYWYRQILGQKVEFLVSFYNNEISEKSEIFDDQFSVERPDGSNFTLKIRSTKLEDSAMYFCASRTDRERSYEQYFGPGTRLTVT.

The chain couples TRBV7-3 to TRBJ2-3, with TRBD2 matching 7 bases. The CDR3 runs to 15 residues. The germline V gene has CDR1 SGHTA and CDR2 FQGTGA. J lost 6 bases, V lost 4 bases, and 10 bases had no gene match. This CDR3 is CASSSEGREWDTQYF. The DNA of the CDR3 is TGTGCCAGCAGCTCGGAAGGGCGGGAGTGGGATACGCAGTATTTT.

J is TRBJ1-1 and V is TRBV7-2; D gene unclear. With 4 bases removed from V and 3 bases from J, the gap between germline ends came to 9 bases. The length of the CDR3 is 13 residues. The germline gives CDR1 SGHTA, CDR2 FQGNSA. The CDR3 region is CASSSRRDTEAFF. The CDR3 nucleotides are TGTGCCAGCAGCTCGAGGAGGGACACTGAAGCTTTCTTT. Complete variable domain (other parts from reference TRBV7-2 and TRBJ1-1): GAGVSQSPSNKVTEKGKDVELRCDPISGHTALYWYRQSLGQGLEFLIYFQGNSAPDKSGLPSDRFSAERTGGSVSTLTIQRTQQEDSAVYLCASSSRRDTEAFFGQGTRLTVV.

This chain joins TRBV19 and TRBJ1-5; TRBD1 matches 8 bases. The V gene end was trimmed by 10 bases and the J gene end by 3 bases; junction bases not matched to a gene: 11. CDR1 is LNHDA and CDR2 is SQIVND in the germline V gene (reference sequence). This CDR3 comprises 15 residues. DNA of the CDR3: TGTGCCACTCTAGACCAGGGGGCGGTCAATCAGCCCCAGCATTTT. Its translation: CATLDQGAVNQPQHF.